The sequence of this T cell receptor (beta chain) was determined in a study of long-term antiretroviral therapy in people with HIV (dated by TCRdb to between 2021 and 2024). About the study as a whole: The earliest samples were collected roughly a decade before the 2015 WHO recommendation for immediate ART, at a time when ART was usually postponed until CD4 counts fell. About 40% of the 30 participants with HIV were female. A total of 192 cryopreserved PBMC samples came from 25 to 35 adults with confirmed HIV infection and were collected serially over a mean of roughly six years (range 1-12). No cross-contamination during QIAcube processing was shown when test extractions of a monoclonal T-cell line were performed alongside about 30 polyclonal samples. Whether ART initiation and durable HIV suppression were associated with changes in peripheral blood TRB repertoire composition and diversity was tested in a retrospective serial study. Study-level results and caveats: Because pre-ART samples had limited cell numbers, profiling was done on unsorted PBMC rather than on sorted CD4+ and CD8+ T cells. Because PBMC availability was limited, only the TCR beta chain was sequenced, with no alpha chain pairing. HIV repertoires had narrower CDR3 length ranges than controls, and the network structure suggested an antigen-experienced repertoire that shifted only slightly toward naive after ART. No data were available on ART adherence, viral resistance or therapy changes, limiting inferences about post-ART repertoire changes. The samples span the years 2004 to 2017, and the ART regimens used may be less effective than current regimens. A significant increase in TRB diversity was found to be associated with ART initiation, although TRB diversity was observed to remain significantly below that of transplant donor controls even after long-term ART. Expanded TRB clones identified before ART initiation dominated the repertoire across all time points, though the dominance fluctuated and decreased in many PLHIV after ART.

Inclusion was restricted to participants for whom at least one PBMC sample before ART initiation and at least two post-ART samples were available. All participants with HIV were treated in the United States of America. Before DNA extraction, cryopreserved samples of about 0.9-11 million PBMC were thawed and washed. At the time of the earliest PBMC sample, participants with HIV were aged between about 20 and 60 years. PBMC samples were contributed by each participant from 1-4 timepoints before ART initiation and 2-8 timepoints after ART initiation, with a median of 7 samples. Serial HIV viral load, CD4+ T-cell count, ART history and demographic data were obtained for every participant. Using a Qiagen kit on a QIAcube, genomic DNA was extracted from unsorted PBMC, with samples processed in batches of 12. Including the terminal cysteine and phenylalanine, the CDR3 comprises 14 residues. The DNA shown is the 42-base CDR3, in frame from base 1. Sequences SGHNT (CDR1) and YYREEE (CDR2) are obtained from the germline V gene (reference sequence). Unmatched junction bases come to 5, with V trimmed by 2 bases and J by 6 bases.

Remarks on this clone: Its antigen has not been determined. Nothing much larger sits one base from this clone, and base qualities are not available.

The immunoSEQ hsTCRB v3.0 assay was used at survey level resolution to sequence the TRB variable region. A depth of roughly 40,000-55,000 T-cell genomes per sample was targeted for TRB sequencing. Pooled TRB libraries were sequenced on an Illumina MiSeq with a v3 150-cycle kit. The paper's data handling went like this. Repertoire analysis was run in R within a reproducible Nextflow workflow that covered QC, data transformation and analysis. LymphoSeq2, an R package for exploring AIRR-Seq data, was used to implement custom analyses. A few samples that produced fewer than 5000 total TRB sequences were removed, so 150 to 200 HIV repertoires were analyzed. Of the roughly 190 retained HIV repertoires, approximately 60 were collected before and more than 120 after ART initiation. Each repertoire was downsampled to 5000 TRB nucleotide sequences, and summary statistics were averaged across 100 downsampling iterations. TRB sequences were retained for analysis only if CDR3 regions of at least seven amino acids were present. Diversity was assessed using a clonality score derived from Shannon entropy and using the Gini coefficient. In repertoire networks, the top 5000 CDR3 amino acid sequences were linked whenever an edit distance of one separated two sequences. Antigen specificity groups and MHC restriction were predicted for TRB CDR3 amino acid sequences with GLIPH2. To flag known CMV, EBV, HIV or tissue antigen associations, CDR3 amino acid sequences were matched against VDJdb and McPAS-TCR. Pre-ART, post-ART and control groups were compared with Wilcoxon signed-rank tests and Holm-Bonferroni correction. TCRdb holds this immuneACCESS table with in-frame rearrangements only. Some clones are missing; in checked studies, unresolved V genes explain under half, and the rest has no known cause. V, J and clone size are those of that table, while D and trimming were read from the DNA. This sample comprises approximately 28,000 clones, roughly 90% of them detected only once. 1% of the sample goes to the ten largest clones.

Sequenced material: unsorted PBMCs, taken 2 years after starting antiretroviral therapy. This TCR derives from a man aged 50 to 60 with HIV. This receptor chain uses TRBV5-4 and TRBJ1-2; 9 bases in the middle match TRBD1. The base sequence is TGTGCCAGCAGCTTCGGGACAGGGTTTGATGGCTACACCTTC. Translated, this is CASSFGTGFDGYTF.